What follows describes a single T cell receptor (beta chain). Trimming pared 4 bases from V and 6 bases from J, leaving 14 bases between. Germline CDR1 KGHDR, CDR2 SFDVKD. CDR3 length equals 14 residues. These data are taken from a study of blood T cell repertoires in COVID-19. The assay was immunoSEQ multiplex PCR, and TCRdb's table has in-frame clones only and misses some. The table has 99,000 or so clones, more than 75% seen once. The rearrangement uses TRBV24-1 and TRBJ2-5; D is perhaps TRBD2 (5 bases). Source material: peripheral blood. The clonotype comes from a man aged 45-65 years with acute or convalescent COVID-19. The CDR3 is CATSEKSGMQTQYF. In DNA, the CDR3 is TGTGCCACCAGTGAGAAGTCGGGAATGCAGACCCAGTACTTC.